Listed below are T cell receptor beta chains from one sample, sequenced in a study of blood T cells in healthy people across ages. A single record per CDR3 protein comes from TCRdb applying MiXCR to the 5' RACE reads. This sample has about 690,000 distinct CDR3 sequences, with around two fifths found just once. Sample: blood. These receptors came from a man older than 75 in good health. Both conserved end residues are part of each CDR3. A D gene is named only where the DNA matches it firmly. The size of a clone is reported for some rows only, either as once, few or many, or as a class for expanded clones.

NA	TRBJ1-6	NA	TRBV21-1	TGTGCCAGCAGCCTACGAGGAGGGGGACAGGGGGCGCATGGGAATTCACCCCTCCACTTT	CASSLRGGGQGAHGNSPLHF
NA	TRBJ1-6	NA	TRBV7-9	TGTGCCAGCAGCTTAGGGGTAGAGAATTCACCCCTCCACTTT	CASSLGVENSPLHF
NA	TRBJ2-5	few	TRBV6-1	TGTGCCAGCAGTGATGGGGGACTCCCAGGGGCAGAGACCCAGTACTTC	CASSDGGLPGAETQYF
NA	TRBJ2-2	NA	TRBV9	TGTGCCAGCAGCGTTAGGTTGGGCGCCGGGGAGCTGTTTTTT	CASSVRLGAGELFF
NA	TRBJ2-7	NA	TRBV20-1	TGCAGTGCTAGGGTCCCCGGGGGCCGATCCTACGAGCAGTACTTC	CSARVPGGRSYEQYF
TRBD1	TRBJ2-3	NA	TRBV4-3	TGCGCCAGCAGCCCGATACAGGGGGTCCCAGATACGCAGTATTTT	CASSPIQGVPDTQYF
TRBD2	TRBJ2-3	NA	TRBV6-5	TGTGCCAGCAGTTACCAGCGGGGGCATACAGATACGCAGTATTTT	CASSYQRGHTDTQYF
TRBD2	TRBJ2-1	NA	TRBV9	TGTGCCAGCAGCGTAGACCAGAGCGGGAGAGAGTACAATGAGCAGTTCTTC	CASSVDQSGREYNEQFF
NA	TRBJ2-1	NA	TRBV5-1	TGCGCCAGCAGCTTGGCCCCCGTGGCGGGGCCATACAATGAGCAGTTCTTC	CASSLAPVAGPYNEQFF
NA	TRBJ2-3	NA	TRBV5-1	TGCGCCAGCAGCTTGGGTAGCACAGATACGCGGTATTTT	CASSLGSTDTRYF
TRBD2	TRBJ2-3	NA	TRBV7-2	TGTGCCAGCAGACTCGGAGCGGGAGGTCTTGGAGATACGCAGTATTTT	CASRLGAGGLGDTQYF
NA	TRBJ1-3	NA	TRBV4-3	TGCGCCAGCAGCCATAGACCTGGAAACACCATATATTTT	CASSHRPGNTIYF
NA	TRBJ1-3	few	TRBV6-6	TGTGCCAGCACGAGGGGGTCCTCTGGAAACACCATATATTTT	CASTRGSSGNTIYF
TRBD2	TRBJ2-7	NA	TRBV27	TGTGCCAGCAGTTTATGGTATAGCGGGAGTTCTTCCTACGAGCAGTACTTC	CASSLWYSGSSSYEQYF
NA	TRBJ2-1	NA	TRBV9	TGTGCCAGCAGCGAAGGAAATGGGAATGAGCAGTTCTTC	CASSEGNGNEQFF
TRBD2	TRBJ2-4	NA	TRBV2	TGTGCCAGCACCAGAGGACTAGTATCGCAAAACATTCAGTACTTC	CASTRGLVSQNIQYF
NA	TRBJ2-6	NA	TRBV12-3/TRBV12-4	TGTGCCAGCACCTTTGGGGGGTCCAGCTCTGGGGCCAACGTCCTGACTTTC	CASTFGGSSSGANVLTF
NA	TRBJ2-3	NA	TRBV19	TGTGCCACCCAGTCCGGGCGAAGGGATACGCAGTATTTT	CATQSGRRDTQYF
TRBD1	TRBJ1-1	NA	TRBV7-9	TGTGCCAGCAGCCCCGGGACAGGGGCGGTGGGTACTGAAGCTTTCTTT	CASSPGTGAVGTEAFF
TRBD1	TRBJ1-1	once	TRBV6-5	TGTGCCAGCAGCCTAGACAGGGATGTCACTGAAGCTTTCTTT	CASSLDRDVTEAFF
NA	TRBJ2-3	few	TRBV20-1	TGCAGTGCTGAGACACGGAGCACAGATACGCAGTATTTT	CSAETRSTDTQYF
NA	TRBJ2-1	NA	TRBV2	TGTGCCAGCGGCCGACTGAGAAAAGACAATGAGCAGTTCTTC	CASGRLRKDNEQFF
TRBD1	TRBJ2-7	NA	TRBV20-1	TGCAGTGCTAAACGGGACAGTGTTTTTTACGAGCAGTACTTC	CSAKRDSVFYEQYF
NA	TRBJ2-2	NA	TRBV18	TGTGCCAGCACAAATCGTACTAGCGGGGAGCTGTTTTTT	CASTNRTSGELFF
TRBD2	TRBJ2-7	NA	TRBV20-1	TGCAGTGCTAGAGGACTAGCGGAAATTTCCTACGAGCAGTACTTC	CSARGLAEISYEQYF
TRBD2	TRBJ2-5	few	TRBV7-2	TGTGCCAGCAGCCCTAGCGGGGGGGCCCTTGTCGGGGAGACCCAGTACTTC	CASSPSGGALVGETQYF
TRBD1	TRBJ1-1	few	TRBV20-1	TGCAGTGCTAGAGATACAGGGGGCCTCACTGAAGCTTTCTTT	CSARDTGGLTEAFF
NA	TRBJ1-1	few	TRBV6-1	TGTGCCAGCAGTGAAAAGGGGAACACTGAAGCTTTCTTT	CASSEKGNTEAFF
TRBD2	TRBJ2-7	NA	TRBV27	TGTGCCAGCAGTCCCTACCGGACTAGCGGGAGTAGCAACGAGCAGTACTTC	CASSPYRTSGSSNEQYF
TRBD1	TRBJ2-3	few	TRBV6-5	TGTGCCAGCAGTTACTCCCGGACAGGGGGCCTAGATACGCAGTATTTT	CASSYSRTGGLDTQYF
TRBD1	TRBJ2-7	NA	TRBV7-2	TGTGCCAGCAGCTTAGCTTTAGGACAGGGCTACGAGCAGTACTTC	CASSLALGQGYEQYF
NA	TRBJ2-1	NA	TRBV28	TGTGCCAGCAGGGGACTGGGTGAGCAGTTCTTC	CASRGLGEQFF
TRBD1	TRBJ2-3	NA	TRBV11-2	TGTGCCAGCAGCTCCGGGACAGGGCCCCCAGATACGCAGTATTTT	CASSSGTGPPDTQYF
TRBD1	TRBJ2-7	NA	TRBV12-3/TRBV12-4	TGTGCCAGCAGTCCTTTATGGGACAGGGTTGCTTCTGGCTACTACGAGCAGTACTTC	CASSPLWDRVASGYYEQYF
NA	TRBJ2-3	NA	TRBV25-1	TGTGCCAGCAGTGAATCTGGACTATCCACAGATACGCAGTATTTT	CASSESGLSTDTQYF
NA	TRBJ2-7	NA	TRBV20-1	TGCAGTGCGCCCTTTCCAGGGATGGAGATCCAGTACTTC	CSAPFPGMEIQYF
TRBD2	TRBJ2-1	few	TRBV4-3	TGCGCCAGCAGCCAAGTGGGTAGCGGGGGGGGTTACAATGAGCAGTTCTTC	CASSQVGSGGGYNEQFF
NA	TRBJ2-1	NA	TRBV7-3	TGTGCCAGCAGCTTAACACCGGGACTGAACAATGTGCAGTTCTTC	CASSLTPGLNNVQFF
TRBD1	TRBJ2-3	NA	TRBV15	TGTGCCACCAGACTCACAGGGGGCACAGATACGCAGTATTTT	CATRLTGGTDTQYF
NA	TRBJ2-7	NA	TRBV12-3/TRBV12-4	TGTGCCAGCAGTTCCAACCGAGACAGGACCTACGAGCAGTACTTC	CASSSNRDRTYEQYF
NA	TRBJ2-1	NA	TRBV11-2	TGTGCCAGCAGCTCTGGGCGGGCGGGTGAGCAGTTCTTC	CASSSGRAGEQFF
TRBD2	TRBJ2-1	NA	TRBV19	TGTGCCAGTAGTGGTCAAAGGGAGGGTGAGCAGTTCTTC	CASSGQREGEQFF
TRBD1	TRBJ2-2	NA	TRBV12-3/TRBV12-4	TGTGCCACCTATGGGACAGGGTCGACCCGGGAGCTGTTTTTT	CATYGTGSTRELFF
NA	TRBJ2-6	NA	TRBV7-2	TGTGCCAGCAGCGTAGCTCGACAGCACCTTGGGGCCAACGTCCTGATTTTC	CASSVARQHLGANVLIF
NA	TRBJ1-5	NA	TRBV6-2/TRBV6-3	TGTGCCAGCAGTTACTTGGGCATTAGCAATCAGCCCCAGCATTTT	CASSYLGISNQPQHF
TRBD2	TRBJ2-1	once	TRBV20-1	TGCAGTGCTAGAGTGCGGGGGAACAATGAGCAGTTCTTC	CSARVRGNNEQFF
NA	TRBJ1-5	NA	TRBV2	TGTGCCAGCAGTGAGCGGGTTGAGGGTCAGCCCCAGCATTTT	CASSERVEGQPQHF
TRBD2	TRBJ2-1	few	TRBV6-2/TRBV6-3	TGTGCCAGCAGTTCGGGACTAGCGAAGGTTGAGCAGTTCTTC	CASSSGLAKVEQFF
TRBD1	TRBJ2-3	few	TRBV6-5	TGTGCCTCGTCGGTACAGGGGGCTACAGATACGCAGTATTTT	CASSVQGATDTQYF
NA	TRBJ2-5	few	TRBV7-2	TGTGCCAGCAGCGTGGGGTTTCGGGAGACCCAGTACTTC	CASSVGFRETQYF
TRBD1	TRBJ2-1	NA	TRBV7-9	TGTGCCAGCAGCCCCTCCGGGACAGGAGCCTACAATGAGCAGTTCTTC	CASSPSGTGAYNEQFF
NA	TRBJ1-2	NA	TRBV6-5	TGTGCCAGCAGTAGGGCCGGCGGCTATGGCTACACCTTC	CASSRAGGYGYTF
NA	TRBJ1-6	NA	TRBV12-3/TRBV12-4	TGTGCCAGCAGTTTGAAGGGGAGAGACTCACCCCTCCACTTT	CASSLKGRDSPLHF
TRBD1	TRBJ2-3	NA	TRBV5-4	TGTGCCAGCAGCTTGGGGGGCAGGGGGCAAGATACGCAGTATTTT	CASSLGGRGQDTQYF
NA	TRBJ1-2	NA	TRBV25-1	TGTGCCAGCAGCGGGGTACCGACCCCTATGAGTTATGGCTACACCTTC	CASSGVPTPMSYGYTF
TRBD1	TRBJ2-1	few	TRBV5-1	TGCGCCAGCAGCCACGACAGGGGGTCCTACAATGAGCAGTTCTTC	CASSHDRGSYNEQFF